This T cell receptor (beta chain) was found in a study of cytomegalovirus exposure and HLA in healthy donors. This CDR3 has 16 amino acids. V trimming: 0 bases; J trimming: 1 base; junction bases outside the gene matches: 5. Per germline, CDR1 LGHNA and CDR2 YNFKEQ. The PCR was carried out with 60 Vbeta primers and 13 Jbeta primers. The method was immunoSEQ multiplex PCR; TCRdb's version includes in-frame clones alone and lacks a portion of them. The top ten clones hold approximately 2% of a sample with around 150,000 clones, 75% to 90% of them seen once. The sequencing input was PBMCs. The chain couples TRBV4-2 to TRBJ2-5; 7 positions agree with TRBD2. The source of this sequence is a woman under 30 in good health and CMV-seronegative. This CDR3 reads CASSQEQAGSQETQYF. Written as DNA, the CDR3 is TGTGCCAGCAGCCAAGAGCAAGCGGGGTCCCAAGAGACCCAGTACTTC.